This entry lists 10 T cell receptor beta chains sequenced from one sample in a study of blood T cell repertoires in COVID-19. Repertoires were generated with immunoSEQ multiplex PCR, while TCRdb's copy carries only in-frame clones and drops some. The data contain 300,000 to 350,000 clones, around nine tenths of them seen just once; the ten biggest clones take up around 0.92%. The sequencing input was PBMCs or T cells enriched from blood (not recorded which). Source of these receptors: a woman aged 25 to 45 who had been exposed to COVID-19.

This clone was counted a single time. The V and J genes are TRBV14 and TRBJ2-2; no definite D call. The CDR3 length is 14 residues. V gave up 7 bases and J gave up 4 bases, with 13 bases separating them. The V gene's germline CDR1 is SGHDN and CDR2 FVKESK. The CDR3 coding sequence is TGTGCCAGCAAACATAGACTCGTCACCGGGGAGCTGTTTTTT. It specifies CASKHRLVTGELFF.

The chain uses TRBV12-5 and TRBJ2-6, with 9 positions matching TRBD2. This CDR3 comprises 19 residues. Germline V gene data show CDR1 as LGHNT and CDR2 as FRNRAP. Unmatched junction bases numbered 12, after V lost 5 bases and J lost 1 base. The DNA for the CDR3 is TGTGCTAGTGGTCCCCTTCCCCTAGCGGGAACATCTGGGGCCAACGTCCTGACTTTC. Its protein product is CASGPLPLAGTSGANVLTF.

The chain couples TRBV11-2 to TRBJ1-6; 9 bases match TRBD1. Germline V gene lookup returns CDR1 SGHAT and CDR2 FQNNGV. V lost 2 bases, J lost 7 bases, and 0 bases stayed unmatched. This CDR3 is 14 amino acids long. This CDR3 reads CASSLTGGNSPLHF. CDR3 coding DNA: TGTGCCAGCAGCTTAACAGGGGGCAATTCACCCCTCCACTTT.

This clone was counted a single time. This rearrangement joins TRBV27 to TRBJ2-7; 8 bases agree with TRBD1. V gave up 2 bases and J gave up 6 bases; unmatched junction bases: 6. CDR1 is MNHEY, CDR2 SMNVEV, per germline (reference sequence). The CDR3 covers 14 residues. CDR3: CASSLVARGREQYF. In DNA, the CDR3 is TGTGCCAGCAGTTTAGTGGCCAGGGGGCGCGAGCAGTACTTC.

This clone was observed once. V and J are TRBV6-5 and TRBJ1-5, with a weak D call TRBD1 (5 bases). Germline V gene lookup returns CDR1 MNHEY and CDR2 SVGAGI. The V and J ends lost 6 bases and 0 bases respectively, with 12 bases between them. The CDR3 extends over 15 amino acids. The CDR3 DNA is TGTGCCAGCAGCACGATGGGGGGTAGCAATCAGCCCCAGCATTTT. This codes for CASSTMGGSNQPQHF.

The rearrangement uses TRBV7-6 and TRBJ2-1, with a possible D match to TRBD2 (5 bases). The CDR3 loop spans 14 amino acids. Trimming took 0 bases from V and 8 from J, leaving 11 bases between them. Per the germline V gene, CDR1 is SGHVS and CDR2 is FNYEAQ. The CDR3 is CASSLAGAIYEQFF. The DNA for the CDR3 is TGTGCCAGCAGCTTAGCGGGAGCTATCTATGAGCAGTTCTTC.

This rearrangement joins TRBV12-3 or TRBV12-4 to TRBJ2-7; 9 positions match TRBD1. The junction had 1 base not matched to a gene; V was cut back by 4 bases and J by 3 bases. The CDR3 is 13 residues long. The CDR3 nucleotides read TGTGCCAGCAGTTGGGACAGGGACTACGAGCAGTACTTC. Translating gives CASSWDRDYEQYF.

The genes are TRBV19 and TRBJ1-5; D gene uncertain. Trimming removed 7 bases from V and 0 bases from J, with 13 bases in between. The CDR3 totals 15 residues. CDR1 and CDR2 (germline): LNHDA, SQIVND (reference sequence). This CDR3 is CASKSRPYSNQPQHF. The CDR3, as DNA: TGTGCCAGTAAGAGCAGGCCTTATAGCAATCAGCCCCAGCATTTT.

The chain employs TRBV18 and TRBJ1-5, with D uncertain. The length of the CDR3 is 16 residues. V lost 6 bases to trimming and J lost 7 bases, with 22 bases between them. CDR1 and CDR2 from the germline V gene are KGHSH and LQKENI. This chain's CDR3 is CASSPAGGVSQQPQHF. The CDR3, as DNA: TGTGCCAGCTCCCCAGCGGGAGGTGTTAGCCAACAGCCCCAGCATTTT.

The chain is built from TRBV2 and TRBJ2-5, with 7 nucleotides matching TRBD1. Germline trimming cut 5 bases from V and 4 bases from J; bases unmatched to any gene: 4. The CDR3 loop spans 13 amino acids. Germline V gene lookup returns CDR1 SNHLY and CDR2 FYNNEI. As DNA, the CDR3 is TGTGCCAGCAGTATAAACAGGGGAGAGACCCAGTACTTC. Translating it yields CASSINRGETQYF.